One sample yielded the 32 T cell receptor beta chains listed below, sequenced in a study of OX40 agonist ivuxolimab in advanced cancers. The repertoire was sequenced with immunoSEQ multiplex PCR; TCRdb's copy has only in-frame clones and lacks some. This table has 65,000 to 100,000 clones, 90% appearing once. Specimen: CD4+ or CD8+ T cells sorted from blood, collected in a trial of the OX40 agonist ivuxolimab. The receptors here all came from an adult with an advanced solid tumor such as melanoma, head and neck, liver or kidney cancer.

The J gene is TRBJ1-1, the V gene TRBV29-1; TRBD1 matches 8 bases. This CDR3 has 14 amino acids. Germline V gives CDR1 SQVTM, CDR2 ANQGSEA. Losses at the gene ends were 4 bases for V and 3 bases for J; bases not matched to a gene: 7. The CDR3: CSVGRTGRDTEAFF. The CDR3 DNA reads as TGCAGCGTTGGTAGGACAGGGAGGGACACTGAAGCTTTCTTT.

This clone showed up just once. V is TRBV19 and J is TRBJ2-7; 7 nucleotides align to TRBD1. CDR3 length: 15 residues. V lost 4 bases, J lost 0 bases, and 6 bases stayed unmatched. CDR1 is LNHDA, CDR2 SQIVND, per germline (reference sequence). The CDR3: CASSKGGGNSYEQYF. The CDR3 DNA follows: TGTGCCAGTAGTAAAGGGGGCGGAAACTCCTACGAGCAGTACTTC. Together with reference TRBV19 and TRBJ2-7, the CDR3 gives the full variable domain: DGGITQSPKYLFRKEGQNVTLSCEQNLNHDAMYWYRQDPGQGLRLIYYSQIVNDFQKGDIAEGYSVSREKKESFPLTVTSAQKNPTAFYLCASSKGGGNSYEQYFGPGTRLTVT.

The chain employs TRBV18 and TRBJ2-1; 11 bases are a match to TRBD2. CDR3 length: 17 amino acids. The junction had 11 bases not matched to a gene; V was cut back by 5 bases and J by 5 bases. Germline loops: CDR1 KGHSH, CDR2 LQKENI. Here the CDR3 DNA reads TGTGCCAGCTCATCAACGGGGCTAGCGGGGGGACACAATGAGCAGTTCTTC. This translates into CASSSTGLAGGHNEQFF.

The V gene is TRBV6-1, the J gene TRBJ1-5; D gene ambiguous. The germline V gene has CDR1 MNHNS and CDR2 SASEGT. CDR3 length: 14 amino acids. Trimming stripped 3 bases from V and 4 bases from J, with 10 bases between. The CDR3 nucleotides are TGTGCCAGCAGTGATGGAGGGTCAAATCAGCCCCAGCATTTT. As protein: CASSDGGSNQPQHF.

The chain recombines TRBV4-1 with TRBJ2-3; unclear D gene. V lost 4 bases, J lost 3 bases, and 11 bases lay in between. This CDR3 contains 14 residues. The germline CDR1 and CDR2 sequences are MGHRA and YSYEKL. The CDR3 nucleotides read TGCGCCAGCAGCCCAGGACCTACGACAGATACGCAGTATTTT. As protein: CASSPGPTTDTQYF.

The J gene is TRBJ2-5, the V gene TRBV6-1, with TRBD2 identical over 15 bases. The V gene end was trimmed by 8 bases and the J gene end by 5 bases; junction bases not matched to a gene: 3. The germline CDR1 and CDR2 sequences are MNHNS and SASEGT. The CDR3 sequence is 14 residues long. CDR3 sequence (DNA): TGTGCCAGCGGACTAGCGGGGGGGTTTGAGACCCAGTACTTC. This gives the protein CASGLAGGFETQYF.

This chain uses TRBV5-1 with TRBJ2-5; the match to TRBD2 covers 9 bases. The germline gives CDR1 SGHRS, CDR2 YFSETQ. CDR3 length equals 14 residues. The V gene end was trimmed by 1 base and the J gene end by 2 bases; junction bases not matched to a gene: 0. The CDR3 region has the DNA TGCGCCAGCAGCTTGAGCGGGGGGCAAGAGACCCAGTACTTC. Residues: CASSLSGGQETQYF.

The V and J genes are TRBV6-5 and TRBJ2-5; perhaps TRBD1 as D (5 bases). V lost 9 bases and J lost 5, with 13 bases in between. Germline V CDR1 and CDR2: MNHEY, SVGAGI. This CDR3 region has 12 residues. The CDR3: CASNARGETQYF. In DNA, the CDR3 is TGTGCCAGTAACGCTAGGGGTGAGACCCAGTACTTC.

This sequence joins TRBV7-9 and TRBJ1-6; 10 bases map to TRBD1. Germline lookup yields CDR1 SEHNR and CDR2 FQNEAQ (reference sequence). The CDR3 has 15 amino acids. V was clipped by 5 bases and J by 9 bases; unmatched bases: 7. The CDR3 DNA reads as TGTGCCAGCAGCCAAGGACAGGGGGGATCTTCACCCCTCCACTTT. It is translated as CASSQGQGGSSPLHF.

This chain links TRBV7-9 with TRBJ1-1; 7 bases match TRBD1. Germline CDR1 SEHNR, CDR2 FQNEAQ (reference sequence). V shed 6 bases, J shed 4 bases, and the junction held 2 bases outside the gene matches. This CDR3 is 12 amino acids long. The CDR3: CASRRDSTEAFF. The CDR3, as DNA: TGTGCCAGCAGGAGGGACAGCACTGAAGCTTTCTTT.

This sequence joins TRBV27 and TRBJ2-7; TRBD1 might be the D (6 bases). Germline-derived CDR1 and CDR2 are MNHEY and SMNVEV (reference sequence). This CDR3 is built from 14 residues. V was shortened by 2 bases and J by 0 bases, with 8 bases between the two germline ends. For the CDR3, the DNA is TGTGCCAGCAGTTTACGAGGGGGCTCCTACGAGCAGTACGTC. Translation gives CASSLRGGSYEQYV.

The chain links TRBV18 to TRBJ1-2, with 8 bases lining up with TRBD1. Germline V gene lookup returns CDR1 KGHSH and CDR2 LQKENI. V lost 3 bases and J lost 4; bases outside the gene matches: 10. The CDR3 is made up of 16 amino acids. CDR3 nucleotides: TGTGCCAGCTCACCGAATGCAGGGGGCGAAAGCTATGGCTACACCTTC. Amino acid sequence: CASSPNAGGESYGYTF.

This clone was seen only once. This chain joins TRBV19 and TRBJ1-2; 12 nucleotides align to TRBD1. V shed 6 bases, J shed 7 bases, and the junction held 12 bases outside the gene matches. Germline V gene sequence: CDR1 LNHDA, CDR2 SQIVND (reference sequence). The CDR3 has 16 residues. CDR3 in amino acids: CASSANEGTGGGGYTF. CDR3 nucleotide sequence: TGTGCCAGTAGCGCGAACGAAGGGACAGGGGGCGGTGGCTACACCTTC.

Details on this clone: Additional DNA sequences in this sample encode the identical CDR3. The chain employs TRBV9 and TRBJ2-2; D not certain. CDR3 length: 14 residues. V was pared by 0 bases and J by 3 bases, with 6 bases between. CDR1 SGDLS and CDR2 YYNGEE come from the germline V gene. The DNA for the CDR3 is TGTGCCAGCAGCGTAGTGCCGGACACCGGGGAGCTGTTTTTT. It is translated as CASSVVPDTGELFF.

The chain uses TRBV6-6 and TRBJ1-6; 9 nucleotides agree with TRBD1. CDR3 length: 14 residues. Looked up from germline, CDR1 is MNHNY and CDR2 is SVGAGI (reference sequence). J gave up 10 bases and V 4 bases, and 5 bases lay outside the gene matches. This CDR3 reads CASSFGQGRSPLHF. CDR3 nucleotide sequence: TGTGCCAGCAGTTTCGGACAGGGGAGGTCACCCCTCCACTTT.

V and J are TRBV11-2 and TRBJ1-6; D perhaps matches TRBD1 (6 bases). Germline-derived CDR1 and CDR2 are SGHAT and FQNNGV. Trimming took off 6 bases at V and 7 bases at J, with 16 bases between the two ends. This CDR3 region has 15 residues. The CDR3, as DNA: TGTGCCAGCAGTCCACAGGGTGTGGAAAATTCACCCCTCCACTTT. Protein sequence: CASSPQGVENSPLHF.

V and J are TRBV19 and TRBJ2-2; D gene unclear. This CDR3 is 13 amino acids long. V lost 4 bases and J 8 bases, leaving 11 bases between the germline ends. Germline-derived CDR1 and CDR2 are LNHDA and SQIVND (reference sequence). For the CDR3, the DNA is TGTGCCAGTAGTACCTGGATTCGTGGGGAGCTGTTTTTT. Its translation: CASSTWIRGELFF. The full variable domain, in which reference TRBV19 and TRBJ2-2 provide the parts outside the CDR3, is DGGITQSPKYLFRKEGQNVTLSCEQNLNHDAMYWYRQDPGQGLRLIYYSQIVNDFQKGDIAEGYSVSREKKESFPLTVTSAQKNPTAFYLCASSTWIRGELFFGEGSRLTVL.

V gene TRBV10-3 combines with J gene TRBJ2-5; 10 bases are shared with TRBD1. CDR1 ENHRY and CDR2 SYGVKD come from the germline V gene. The junction had 9 bases not matched to a gene; V was cut back by 0 bases and J by 2 bases. This CDR3 contains 18 residues. This CDR3 reads CAISESKAGTGVQETQYF. The CDR3 bases are TGTGCCATCAGTGAGTCGAAAGCCGGGACAGGGGTGCAAGAGACCCAGTACTTC.

V and J are TRBV6-1 and TRBJ2-6; D not certain. The CDR3 length is 16 residues. The germline V gene encodes CDR1 MNHNS and CDR2 SASEGT. V was cut by 3 bases and J by 0 bases, with 9 bases left in between. The CDR3 nucleotides are TGTGCCAGCAGTGAGTACGCCTACTCTGGGGCCAACGTCCTGACTTTC. Protein: CASSEYAYSGANVLTF.

The CDR3 loop reads CASSESWYSNQPQHF. The DNA of the CDR3 is TGTGCCAGCAGTGAAAGTTGGTATAGCAATCAGCCCCAGCATTTT. The V gene is TRBV2, the J gene TRBJ1-5, with D unclear. Germline V gene data show CDR1 as SNHLY and CDR2 as FYNNEI. V lost 2 bases and J lost 0, with 8 bases in between. The CDR3 runs 15 residues.

V gene TRBV7-8 combines with J gene TRBJ1-2, with 9 nucleotides matching TRBD1. V trimming: 1 base; J trimming: 8 bases; junction bases outside the gene matches: 5. This CDR3 region has 14 residues. The germline CDR1 and CDR2 sequences are SGHVS and FQNEAQ. CDR3 in DNA: TGTGCCAGCAGCTTAGGGGACAGGGCCCTAGGCTACACCTTC. Protein: CASSLGDRALGYTF.

This clone was observed a single time. The chain has TRBV10-1 and TRBJ2-1; D not resolved. Germline-derived CDR1 and CDR2 are WNHNN and SYGVQD (reference sequence). This CDR3 has 12 amino acids. Trimming removed 5 bases from V and 5 bases from J, with 7 bases in between. The CDR3 DNA sequence: TGCGCCAGCAGTATCACCAACAATGAGCAGTTCTTC. Encoded protein: CASSITNNEQFF.

The CDR3 loop is CALPYRGTSYEQYF. CDR3 sequence (DNA): TGTGCATTACCTTACAGGGGGACCTCCTACGAGCAGTACTTC. The chain recombines TRBV6-7 with TRBJ2-7; 8 positions agree with TRBD1. TRBV6-7 is marked as an open reading frame, function uncertain. The CDR3 is made up of 14 amino acids.

The genes are TRBV5-1 and TRBJ1-4; 7 bases are shared with TRBD1. This CDR3 is built from 14 residues. Per germline, CDR1 SGHRS and CDR2 YFSETQ. Trimming took 6 bases from V and 7 from J; bases not matched to a gene: 9. CDR3 bases: TGCGCCAGCAAAGTACAGGGGATGAGTGAAAAACTGTTTTTT. It yields the protein CASKVQGMSEKLFF.

The rearrangement links TRBV7-9 to TRBJ2-5; 7 bases align to TRBD1. CDR1 is SEHNR and CDR2 is FQNEAQ in the germline V gene (reference sequence). This CDR3 region has 16 residues. V was clipped by 5 bases and J by 4 bases; unmatched bases: 13. CDR3 coding DNA: TGTGCCAGCAGCCCCCTTGGGGAGACAGGGAGAGAGACCCAGTACTTC. Translated, it gives CASSPLGETGRETQYF.

The chain uses TRBV2 and TRBJ2-3; D is possibly TRBD1 (5 bases). Germline CDR1 SNHLY, CDR2 FYNNEI. This CDR3 contains 14 residues. V was clipped by 4 bases and J by 3 bases, with 11 bases between them. CDR3 sequence: CASSVQGQTDTQYF. The CDR3 DNA sequence: TGTGCCAGCAGTGTTCAGGGTCAAACAGATACGCAGTATTTT.

V usage is TRBV19 and J usage is TRBJ2-1; D assignment may be TRBD1 or TRBD2 (5 bases each). This CDR3 comprises 13 residues. The germline V gene encodes CDR1 LNHDA and CDR2 SQIVND (reference sequence). The V end was cut by 3 bases, the J end by 10 bases, with 13 bases between. This chain's CDR3 is CASSIYPGPEQFF. In DNA, the CDR3 is TGTGCCAGTAGTATCTATCCGGGGCCCGAGCAGTTCTTC.

This rearrangement joins TRBV19 to TRBJ1-3; a possible D gene is TRBD1 (5 bases). Trimming stripped 9 bases from V and 2 bases from J, with 14 bases between. Germline CDR1 and CDR2: LNHDA and SQIVND (reference sequence). This CDR3 spans 14 amino acids. The CDR3 spells CASRTPGAGNTIYF. In DNA, the CDR3 is TGTGCCAGCCGGACTCCGGGGGCTGGAAACACCATATATTTT.

This clone was seen once. The V and J genes are TRBV19 and TRBJ2-4; 7 bases agree with TRBD1. The V segment lost 5 bases and the J segment 3 bases; nucleotides outside the gene matches: 4. Germline CDR1 LNHDA, CDR2 SQIVND (reference sequence). The CDR3 has 14 residues. The CDR3 DNA sequence: TGTGCCAGTAGTTCTCGGGACAGCAAAAACATTCAGTACTTC. Amino acids: CASSSRDSKNIQYF.

CDR3 sequence: CARLEGLWNTGELFF. The DNA for the CDR3 is TGTGCCAGATTGGAAGGACTCTGGAACACCGGGGAGCTGTTTTTT. The genes are TRBV6-1 and TRBJ2-2, with a tentative D call TRBD2 (5 bases). CDR3 length: 15 amino acids. The germline gives CDR1 MNHNS, CDR2 SASEGT. The V end lost 9 bases, the J end lost 1 base, and 15 bases lay between the germline ends.

This chain uses TRBV28 with TRBJ1-6; no definite D call. The germline CDR1 and CDR2 sequences are MDHEN and SYDVKM. V lost 5 bases and J lost 5, with 22 bases in between. The CDR3 has 18 residues. CDR3 sequence: CASSEYGFGRPDNSPLHF. The CDR3 nucleotides read TGTGCCAGCAGTGAGTACGGTTTTGGGCGACCTGATAATTCACCCCTCCACTTT.

The V gene is TRBV19, the J gene TRBJ2-3; D not resolved. Trimming took off 7 bases at V and 5 bases at J, with 19 bases between the two ends. The CDR3 is 15 amino acids. Germline assignment: CDR1 LNHDA and CDR2 SQIVND (reference sequence). This CDR3 is CASTDTRYLGDTQYF. The CDR3 region has the DNA TGTGCCAGTACCGACACCAGATATTTAGGAGATACGCAGTATTTT.